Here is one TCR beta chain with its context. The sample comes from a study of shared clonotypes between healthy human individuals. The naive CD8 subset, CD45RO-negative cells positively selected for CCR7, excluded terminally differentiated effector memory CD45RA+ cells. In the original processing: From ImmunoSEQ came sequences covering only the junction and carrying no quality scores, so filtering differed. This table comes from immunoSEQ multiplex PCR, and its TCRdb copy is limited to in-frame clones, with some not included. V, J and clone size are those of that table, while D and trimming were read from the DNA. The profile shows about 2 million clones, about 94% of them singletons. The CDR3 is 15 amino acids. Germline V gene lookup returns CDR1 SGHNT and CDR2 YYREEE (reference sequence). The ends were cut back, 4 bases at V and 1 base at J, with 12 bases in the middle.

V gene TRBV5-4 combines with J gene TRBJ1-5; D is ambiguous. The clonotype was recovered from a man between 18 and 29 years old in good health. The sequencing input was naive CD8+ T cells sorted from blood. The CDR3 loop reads CASSVWGGSNQPQHF. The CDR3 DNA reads TGTGCCAGCAGCGTTTGGGGAGGCAGCAATCAGCCCCAGCATTTT.